This TCR beta chain was found in a study of T cell clonotyping in hematopoietic cell transplantation. Remarks on this clone: Its target is unknown.

Sequencing was performed with immunoSEQ multiplex PCR; in TCRdb, only in-frame clones are kept and a portion is missing. The sample lists 15,000 to 20,000 clones; approximately 79% were seen once. Whole-study findings and limits: Cells were unsorted, so CD4 and CD8 contributions were not separated. Higher Inverse Simpson Index values in graft donor and pretransplant recipient predicted broader posttransplant TCR diversity. After transplant, recipient diversity fell while pathologically expanded clonotypes grew through day 180.

The length of the CDR3 is 17 residues. Germline assignment: CDR1 SGHAT and CDR2 FQDESV (reference sequence). The V gene end was trimmed by 2 bases and the J gene end by 2 bases; junction bases not matched to a gene: 8. Sequenced material: peripheral blood mononuclear cells. This receptor was taken from a man between 60 and 75 years old in good health. Some clones in this sample may be carry-over from other donors' samples. The chain combines TRBV11-1 with TRBJ2-5; 10 positions agree with TRBD2. The CDR3 protein is CASSLRAGTSAQETQYF. For the CDR3, the DNA is TGTGCCAGCAGCTTAAGGGCCGGGACTAGCGCGCAAGAGACCCAGTACTTC.